This TCR beta chain was sequenced during a study of PD-1 blockade in mismatch repair-deficient tumors. As for the study in general: Patients had over ten mismatch repair-deficient cancer types and were previously treated and progressing.

Overall study findings and caveats: Tumor-resident clones, often undetectable pretreatment in blood, expanded then contracted after pembrolizumab.

Data came from immunoSEQ multiplex PCR; TCRdb stores just in-frame clones and leaves some out. The data hold tens of thousands of clones, with about 83% observed a single time. For this clone: The antigen remains undetermined.

The sample here was peripheral blood, taken 2 weeks after starting pembrolizumab. The origin of this receptor is an adult with mismatch repair-deficient cancer.

The CDR3 coding sequence is TGTGCCAGCAGTGAATACAGGGACACCGGGGAGCTGTTTTTT. This codes for CASSEYRDTGELFF. The rearrangement joins TRBV25-1 to TRBJ2-2, with D possibly TRBD1 on 5 matching bases. Trimming took 0 bases from V and 3 from J, leaving 5 bases between them. From germline, CDR1 is MGHDK and CDR2 SYGVNS. The CDR3 is made up of 14 amino acids.